This T cell receptor beta chain was captured by sequencing in a study of blood T cell repertoires in COVID-19. Germline V gene data show CDR1 as KGHSH and CDR2 as LQKENI. Germline trimming cut 3 bases from V and 10 bases from J; bases unmatched to any gene: 4. The CDR3 length is 15 residues. As handled by the study authors: Amplifying reference gene primers gave estimates of nucleated cell counts. The data were produced by immunoSEQ multiplex PCR, yet TCRdb's version contains in-frame clones alone and is incomplete. That table is the source of V, J and clone size, and D and trimming were worked out from the DNA. The sample lists fewer than 85,000 clones, about nine tenths seen once, with around a tenth in the top ten.

The sequence came from a human donor in a cohort sampled during active COVID-19. Sequenced sample: peripheral blood. The V call is TRBV18, the J call TRBJ2-1; 15 bases map to TRBD2. CDR3 amino acids: CASSPSGTSGGEQFF. CDR3 DNA sequence: TGTGCCAGCTCACCTTCGGGGACTAGCGGGGGGGAGCAGTTCTTC. The full variable domain, completed using reference TRBV18 and TRBJ2-1, is NAGVMQNPRHLVRRRGQEARLRCSPMKGHSHVYWYRQLPEEGLKFMVYLQKENIIDESGMPKERFSAEFPKEGPSILRIQQVVRGDSAAYFCASSPSGTSGGEQFFGPGTRLTVL.